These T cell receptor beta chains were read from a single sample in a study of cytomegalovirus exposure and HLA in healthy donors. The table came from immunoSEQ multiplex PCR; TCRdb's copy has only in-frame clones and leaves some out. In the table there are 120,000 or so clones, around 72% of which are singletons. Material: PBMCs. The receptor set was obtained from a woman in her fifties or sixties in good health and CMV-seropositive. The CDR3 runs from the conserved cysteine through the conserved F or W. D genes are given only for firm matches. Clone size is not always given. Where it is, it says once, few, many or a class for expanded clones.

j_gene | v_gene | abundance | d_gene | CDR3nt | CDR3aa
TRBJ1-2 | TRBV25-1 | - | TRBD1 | TGTGCCAGCAGTGAATCCGGTGGACAGGTCTATGGCTACACCTTC | CASSESGGQVYGYTF
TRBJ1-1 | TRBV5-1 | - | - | TGCGCCAGCAGCTTGGTATCAGGGCCAGCTGAAGCTTTCTTT | CASSLVSGPAEAFF
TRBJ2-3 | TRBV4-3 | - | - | TGCGCCAGCAGCCAAGATTACAGGCGCAGAGATACGCAGTATTTT | CASSQDYRRRDTQYF
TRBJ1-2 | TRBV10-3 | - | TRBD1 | TGTGCCATCAGTGGGCCGACAGGGCGGCTCGGGGGCTACACCTTC | CAISGPTGRLGGYTF
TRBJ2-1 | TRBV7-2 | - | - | TGTGCCAGCAGCTTAGACGCGTCCTACAATGAGCAGTTCTTC | CASSLDASYNEQFF
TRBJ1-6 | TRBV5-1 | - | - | TGCGCCAGCAGCTTGGACAGGCTGAATTCACCCCTCCACTTT | CASSLDRLNSPLHF
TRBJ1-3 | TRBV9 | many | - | TGTGCCAGCAGCCGGGACTATTTCTCTGGAAACACCATATATTTT | CASSRDYFSGNTIYF
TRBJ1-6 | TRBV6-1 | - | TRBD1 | TGTGCCAGCAGTGAAAGGGGGACAGGGCCTAATTCACCCCTCCACTTT | CASSERGTGPNSPLHF
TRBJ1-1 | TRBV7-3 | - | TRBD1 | TGTGCCAGCAGCCCTACTGGGACAGGGGGCACTGAAGCTTTCTTT | CASSPTGTGGTEAFF
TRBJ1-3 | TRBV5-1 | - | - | TGCGCCAGCAGCCTAGGGGGTGCTGGAAACACCATATATTTT | CASSLGGAGNTIYF
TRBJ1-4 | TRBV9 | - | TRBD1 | TGTGCCAGCAGCCCCCGACAGGGTTGGGAAAAACTGTTTTTT | CASSPRQGWEKLFF
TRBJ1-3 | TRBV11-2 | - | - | TGTGCCAGCAGCTTAGATCGTACAGGTGGAAACACCATATATTTT | CASSLDRTGGNTIYF